This is a list of T cell receptor beta chains from one sample in a study of beta chain features in type 1 diabetes. The table came from immunoSEQ multiplex PCR; TCRdb's copy has only in-frame clones and leaves some out. The table shows some 63,000 clones, with more than 45% occurring only once. Specimen: central memory CD4+ T cells from blood. Receptors were obtained from a man aged 30 to 39 with type 1 diabetes. Both conserved end residues are part of each CDR3. The order of the fields is J gene, D gene, V gene, clone size, CDR3 DNA, CDR3 protein. A D gene is named only where the DNA matches it firmly. Clone size is not always given. Where it is, it says once, few, many or a class for expanded clones.

TRBJ2-3	TRBD2	TRBV15	-	TGTGCCACCAGCAGAGATCGGCTAGCGGGGGGTACGCAGTATTTT	CATSRDRLAGGTQYF
TRBJ2-3	TRBD1	TRBV9	few	TGTGCCAGCAGCGCACAGGGGATAAGCACAGATACGCAGTATTTT	CASSAQGISTDTQYF
TRBJ2-7	TRBD1	TRBV5-1	-	TGCGCCAGCAGCTTGGCGAACCGGGACAGGGAACCCGAGCAGTACTTC	CASSLANRDREPEQYF
TRBJ1-1	TRBD1	TRBV5-4	-	TGTGCCAGCAGCTTGGCGACAGGGAATAAATTGACTGAAGCTTTCTTT	CASSLATGNKLTEAFF
TRBJ1-6	-	TRBV11-3	-	TGTGCCAGCAGTGCGGGCGAAGGTTCACCCCTCCACTTT	CASSAGEGSPLHF
TRBJ1-1	TRBD1	TRBV9	few	TGTGCCAGCAGCGTCCAGGGGGACACTGAAGCTTTCTTT	CASSVQGDTEAFF
TRBJ1-4	-	TRBV6-6	few	TGTGCCAGCAGGTGGGGGAGGACTAATGAAAAACTGTTTTTT	CASRWGRTNEKLFF
TRBJ2-3	-	TRBV4-2	few	TGTGCCAGCAGCCCCTCAGGGGATGGTACGCAGTATTTT	CASSPSGDGTQYF
TRBJ2-3	TRBD2	TRBV6-5	once	TGTGCCTCTCTCGGGGGGGCCACCACAGATACGCAGTATTTT	CASLGGATTDTQYF
TRBJ2-3	TRBD2	TRBV2	few	TGTGCCAGCCTCACCATCCTAGCGGGACGCTCAGATACGCAGTATTTT	CASLTILAGRSDTQYF
TRBJ2-7	-	TRBV5-1	-	TGCGCCAGCAGCGCGACAGGTTGGAGCTACGAGCAGTACTTC	CASSATGWSYEQYF
TRBJ2-2	TRBD1	TRBV4-1	-	TGCGCCAGCAGCCAACTACAGGGGGCCCTCGGGGAGCTGTTTTTT	CASSQLQGALGELFF
TRBJ2-3	-	TRBV4-2	-	TGTGCCAGCAGCCAAGATGATGGGGGGGCAAATACGCAGTATTTT	CASSQDDGGANTQYF
TRBJ1-4	-	TRBV30	-	TGTGCCTGGAGCCCCGGACAGCTCCGCGAAAAACTGTTTTTT	CAWSPGQLREKLFF
TRBJ2-6	-	TRBV28	-	TGTGCCAGCTCCTACCTCGGGGGTGGGAACGCTGGGGCCAACGTCCTGACTTTC	CASSYLGGGNAGANVLTF
TRBJ2-2	-	TRBV7-9	few	TGTGCCAGCAGCCCCCGTGGGTTAAGCGATTCGAACACCGGGGAGCTGTTTTTT	CASSPRGLSDSNTGELFF
TRBJ1-2	-	TRBV19	-	TGTGCCAGTAGTTCCTCGGTAGGGGAATATGGCTACACCTTC	CASSSSVGEYGYTF
TRBJ2-2	TRBD1	TRBV6-1	-	TGTGCCAGCAGTGAGAAACCAGGGGGCACCGGGGAGCTGTTTTTT	CASSEKPGGTGELFF
TRBJ2-5	TRBD2	TRBV11-3	-	TGTGCCAGCAGCCACCGGGGGGGGTGGGAGACCCAGTACTTC	CASSHRGGWETQYF
TRBJ2-1	TRBD2	TRBV27	-	TGTGCCAGAGGACCTAGCGGGAGGGATACGCCCAACAATGAGCAGTTCTTC	CARGPSGRDTPNNEQFF
TRBJ2-7	TRBD2	TRBV7-9	-	TGTGCCAGCAGCCCGGGGGGGGCGAACTACGAGCAGTACTTC	CASSPGGANYEQYF
TRBJ1-1	TRBD1	TRBV28	few	TGTGCCAGCAGCCCAGGGGGCAACACTGAAGCTTTCTTT	CASSPGGNTEAFF
TRBJ2-3	TRBD2	TRBV5-1	-	TGCGCCAGCAGCTTGGGTAGCGGGGGGGCCGGCACAGATACGCAGTATTTT	CASSLGSGGAGTDTQYF
TRBJ2-3	-	TRBV19	few	TGTGCCAGTAGTATGTGGCAGGGGAGCACAGATACGCAGTATTTT	CASSMWQGSTDTQYF
TRBJ2-1	TRBD1	TRBV2	-	TGTGCCAGCACTGGACAGGCTGAGCAGTTCTTC	CASTGQAEQFF
TRBJ2-3	TRBD2	TRBV7-2	-	TGTGCCAGCAGCTTATCAGCGGGGGCCACAGATACGCAGTATTTT	CASSLSAGATDTQYF
TRBJ2-7	-	TRBV5-1	few	TGCGCCAGCAGCTGGAAGACAGGATCCCGCTCCTACGAGCAGTACTTC	CASSWKTGSRSYEQYF
TRBJ1-6	-	TRBV19	-	TGTGCCACTAGGGACATAGATAATTCACCCCTCCACTTT	CATRDIDNSPLHF
TRBJ2-1	TRBD2	TRBV29-1	few	TGCAGCGCATCAAGCGGGAGGGGGAATGAGCAGTTCTTC	CSASSGRGNEQFF
TRBJ2-7	-	TRBV10-1	-	TGCGCCAGCAGCCGAAACGGCTACGAGCAGTACTTC	CASSRNGYEQYF
TRBJ2-1	-	TRBV2	-	TGTGCCAGCGGTCTGGCGGGAAGCGGCTACAATGAGCAGTTCTTC	CASGLAGSGYNEQFF
TRBJ2-1	TRBD2	TRBV19	few	TGTGCCAGTAGTCCCGGGGCTAGCGGGGGGAGCTCCTACAATGAGCAGTTCTTC	CASSPGASGGSSYNEQFF
TRBJ2-7	TRBD2	TRBV13	-	TGTGCCAGCAGCTTACGACTAGCGACCTACGAGCAGTACTTC	CASSLRLATYEQYF
TRBJ1-5	TRBD1	TRBV7-9	few	TGTGCCAGCAGCACCGGGACAGGGGACGGTCAGCCCCAGCATTTT	CASSTGTGDGQPQHF
TRBJ1-1	TRBD1	TRBV5-8	few	TGTGCCAGCAGCTTGGAAGGGGGCCCCACTGAAGCTTTCTTT	CASSLEGGPTEAFF
TRBJ2-7	TRBD1	TRBV23-1	-	TGCGCCAGCAGTCAATCTTGGGAGACAGGGGACTCCTACGAGCAGTACTTC	CASSQSWETGDSYEQYF
TRBJ2-5	-	TRBV5-6	-	TGTGCCAGCAGCTTGTATCAGGTTTCAGAGACCCAGTACTTC	CASSLYQVSETQYF
TRBJ2-4	-	TRBV7-9	-	TGTGCCAGCAGCTTAGGAACAGGAAACATTCAGTACTTC	CASSLGTGNIQYF
TRBJ2-1	TRBD1	TRBV6-1	-	TGTGCCAGCATCAGGACAGGGTTCAATGAGCAGTTCTTC	CASIRTGFNEQFF
TRBJ2-1	-	TRBV5-1	-	TGCGCCAGCAGGCCGGTTAGCGGAGCGCAGGAGCAGTTCTTC	CASRPVSGAQEQFF
TRBJ1-2	-	TRBV19	few	TGTGCCAGTAGCCAGTGGTACAGCTATGGCTACACCTTC	CASSQWYSYGYTF
TRBJ2-3	-	TRBV6-6	-	TGTGCCAGCAGCCCAGGTGCGGGCGGCACAGATACGCAGTATTTT	CASSPGAGGTDTQYF
TRBJ2-1	TRBD1	TRBV12-5	-	TGTGCTAGTGGTTTGGCGACAGGGGGTACCTACAATGAGCAGTTCTTC	CASGLATGGTYNEQFF
TRBJ1-1	-	TRBV5-6	-	TGTGCCAGCAGTCGTCGCCAGGGTGTTACTGAAGCTTTCTTT	CASSRRQGVTEAFF
TRBJ2-1	TRBD1	TRBV11-2	-	TGTGCCAGCAATCTAAGGACAGGGGGGCTAAATGAGCAGTTCTTC	CASNLRTGGLNEQFF
TRBJ1-5	-	TRBV30	-	TGTGCCTGGAGTACGGGGAAGGGCAATCAGCCCCAGCATTTT	CAWSTGKGNQPQHF